These 27 T cell receptor beta chains share one sample of origin, sequenced in a study of T cells after yellow fever vaccination. TCRdb passed the 5' RACE reads through MiXCR, listing each CDR3 protein once. Of more than 350,000 distinct CDR3 sequences in the sample, roughly 12% were seen once. This specimen was PBMCs, taken on the day of the first yellow fever vaccination. These receptors all stem from a man aged 18 to 30 who received the YFV17D yellow fever vaccine.

This clonotype was counted between two and nine times. This sequence joins TRBV18 and TRBJ1-1; no clear D gene. The CDR3 covers 13 residues. Trimming took off 0 bases at V and 5 bases at J, with 7 bases between the two ends. Germline CDR1 KGHSH, CDR2 LQKENI. As DNA, the CDR3 is TGTGCCAGCTCACCACCCGGGCAAACTGAAGCTTTCTTT. Its protein product is CASSPPGQTEAFF.

The chain carries TRBV11-3 and TRBJ1-2; 7 bases fit TRBD1. The CDR3 sequence is 15 residues long. Germline V gene lookup returns CDR1 SGHNT and CDR2 YENEEA. V shed 5 bases, J shed 5 bases, and the junction held 11 bases outside the gene matches. Here the CDR3 DNA reads TGTGCCAGCAGCCTCTACACAGGGGTGGAATATGGCTACACCTTC. Amino acid sequence: CASSLYTGVEYGYTF.

V usage is TRBV3-1 and J usage is TRBJ2-7; D gene ambiguous. The CDR3 is 16 residues long. Looked up from germline, CDR1 is LGHDT and CDR2 is YNNKEL (reference sequence). The V end was cut by 5 bases, the J end by 0 bases, with 17 bases between. This chain's CDR3 is CASSSNVRSNSYEQYV. The CDR3, as DNA: TGTGCCAGCAGCTCCAACGTTCGGTCGAACTCCTACGAGCAGTACGTC.

The V and J genes are TRBV29-1 and TRBJ2-1; no firm D call. This CDR3 comprises 12 residues. Germline lookup yields CDR1 SQVTM and CDR2 ANQGSEA. V gave up 0 bases and J gave up 5 bases, with 5 bases separating them. The CDR3 loop is CSVEDIHNEQFF. The CDR3 nucleotides are TGCAGCGTTGAAGATATTCACAATGAGCAGTTCTTC.

This clonotype was seen a handful of times. The chain links TRBV20-1 to TRBJ2-2, with 11 nucleotides matching TRBD1. The germline V gene encodes CDR1 DFQATT and CDR2 SNEGSKA (reference sequence). The CDR3 loop spans 14 amino acids. V was clipped by 6 bases and J by 6 bases; unmatched bases: 6. The CDR3 reads CSAGQGDRAGELFF. The CDR3 DNA reads TGCAGTGCGGGACAGGGGGACAGGGCCGGGGAGCTGTTTTTT.

Written as DNA, the CDR3 is TGTGCCAGCAGCCAACCCCCGGGACAGAGCACAGATACGCAGTATTTT. Protein sequence: CASSQPPGQSTDTQYF. The chain is built from TRBV9 and TRBJ2-3; TRBD1 agrees at 7 bases. J gave up 0 bases and V 4 bases, and 8 bases lay outside the gene matches. This CDR3 is 16 amino acids long. The germline V gene encodes CDR1 SGDLS and CDR2 YYNGEE.

This clonotype was counted ten times or more. J is TRBJ2-7 and V is TRBV21-1; TRBD1 is the table's D call and was not checked against the DNA. TRBV21-1 counts as a pseudogene. The CDR3 is 15 residues long. The CDR3 loop reads CASSKPGSVAYEQYV. CDR3 sequence (DNA): TGTGCCAGCAGCAAACCCGGTTCCGTCGCCTACGAGCAGTACGTC.

The chain is built from TRBV12-3 or TRBV12-4 and TRBJ2-3; D is perhaps TRBD2 (6 bases). Trimming removed 3 bases at V and 7 bases at J, with 17 bases between. This CDR3 is 15 amino acids long. Written as DNA, the CDR3 is TGTGCCAGCAGTTTGGGAAGCGGGTATTTGAATACGCAGTATTTT. Its protein product is CASSLGSGYLNTQYF.

This clonotype was observed a handful of times. This chain connects TRBV28 to TRBJ2-6, with D possibly matching TRBD1 (6 bases). This CDR3 contains 15 residues. Trimming left V 5 bases short and J 4 bases short, with 12 bases between. Germline assignment: CDR1 MDHEN and CDR2 SYDVKM. Written as DNA, the CDR3 is TGTGCCAGCAGTGCGACAGGTACAGGGGCCAACGTCCTGACTTTC. Residues: CASSATGTGANVLTF. Combining the CDR3 with reference TRBV28 and TRBJ2-6 gives the whole variable domain DVKVTQSSRYLVKRTGEKVFLECVQDMDHENMFWYRQDPGLGLRLIYFSYDVKMKEKGDIPEGYSVSREKKERFSLILESASTNQTSMYLCASSATGTGANVLTFGAGSRLTVL.

This clonotype has only a few counts. The rearrangement joins TRBV20-1 to TRBJ1-1; D unclear. The CDR3 runs to 11 residues. Trimming removed 6 bases from V and 7 bases from J, with 12 bases in between. From germline, CDR1 is DFQATT and CDR2 SNEGSKA (reference sequence). The DNA of the CDR3 is TGCAGTGCAAACTACTGGGGTGAAGCTTTCTTT. It yields the protein CSANYWGEAFF.

V is TRBV20-1 and J is TRBJ2-5; D is possibly TRBD2 (7 bases). CDR3 length: 15 amino acids. Looked up from germline, CDR1 is DFQATT and CDR2 is SNEGSKA (reference sequence). Trimming shortened V by 4 bases and J by 5 bases, and 20 bases separated the two germline ends. As DNA, the CDR3 is TGCAGTGCTACACTGGGGAGGGGGGGATTTGAGACCCAGTACTTC. Residues: CSATLGRGGFETQYF.

The table lists this clonotype with a few counts. The chain joins TRBV7-9 to TRBJ1-2, with 11 positions matching TRBD1. CDR3 size: 14 residues. Germline V gene sequence: CDR1 SEHNR, CDR2 FQNEAQ (reference sequence). Losses at the gene ends were 5 bases for V and 7 bases for J; bases not matched to a gene: 6. CDR3 sequence (DNA): TGTGCCAGCAGCCACGGACAGGGGGCCTTTGGCTACACCTTC. Translation: CASSHGQGAFGYTF.

There are a few counts of this clonotype. The gene calls are TRBV2 and TRBJ1-5, with D perhaps matching TRBD1 (5 bases). Between the trimmed V and J ends, which lost 8 bases and 4 bases, there was a span of 15 bases. From germline, CDR1 is SNHLY and CDR2 FYNNEI. This CDR3 has 14 amino acids. The CDR3 loop reads CASGGRPANQPQHF. For the CDR3, the DNA is TGTGCCAGCGGGGGACGCCCGGCAAATCAGCCCCAGCATTTT.

This clonotype turned up a few times. The J gene is TRBJ1-2, the V gene TRBV6-5; TRBD1 agrees at 7 bases. Per the germline V gene, CDR1 is MNHEY and CDR2 is SVGAGI. V gave up 7 bases and J gave up 3 bases; unmatched junction bases: 5. CDR3 size: 13 residues. The CDR3 region is CASKKGTDYGYTF. The CDR3 DNA reads as TGTGCCAGCAAAAAGGGGACAGACTATGGCTACACCTTC.

A few counts support this clonotype. This chain connects TRBV4-3 to TRBJ1-2, with D hard to call. Deletions cut 0 bases from V and 5 bases from J, with 13 bases between. The germline gives CDR1 LGHNA, CDR2 YSLEER. This CDR3 is 15 amino acids long. In DNA, the CDR3 is TGCGCCAGCAGCCAAGATGGGAGGGCGGCGTATGGCTACACCTTC. Translated, it gives CASSQDGRAAYGYTF.

This clonotype was seen more than once but under ten times. The CDR3 DNA reads as TGTGCCAGCAGCTTATCGCTAGCGGGGACAAACAATGAGCAGTTCTTC. Translation: CASSLSLAGTNNEQFF. The chain couples TRBV7-9 to TRBJ2-1, with 9 positions matching TRBD2. Germline CDR1 and CDR2: SEHNR and FQNEAQ (reference sequence). V lost 2 bases to trimming and J lost 5 bases; unmatched junction nucleotides: 7. The CDR3 extends over 16 amino acids.

The chain uses TRBV4-2 and TRBJ2-2; TRBD2 matches at 11 bases. Germline V lookup: CDR1 LGHNA, CDR2 YNFKEQ. The CDR3 totals 20 residues. V gave up 3 bases and J gave up 0 bases; unmatched junction bases: 12. The CDR3 DNA reads as TGTGCCAGCAGCCATAAAGGGGCTAGCGGGGGGCCCGCGAACACCGGGGAGCTGTTTTTT. Its protein is CASSHKGASGGPANTGELFF.

V gene TRBV10-3 combines with J gene TRBJ2-7, with no clear D. Trimming removed 2 bases from V and 2 bases from J, with 13 bases in between. CDR3 length equals 15 residues. CDR1 and CDR2 from the germline V gene are ENHRY and SYGVKD. In nucleotides, the CDR3 is TGTGCCATCAGTGAGGTAAGGGTTCCGACCTACGAGCAGTACTTC. This gives the protein CAISEVRVPTYEQYF.

This rearrangement joins TRBV20-1 to TRBJ2-3; 9 bases match TRBD2. CDR1 is DFQATT, CDR2 SNEGSKA, per germline (reference sequence). The CDR3 has 15 amino acids. Germline trimming cut 3 bases from V and 7 bases from J; bases unmatched to any gene: 11. The CDR3 nucleotides read TGCAGTGCTAGTCGTTCTAGCGGGGCCCGGAATACGCAGTATTTT. Translating gives CSASRSSGARNTQYF.

This clonotype occurred many times. V usage is TRBV20-1 and J usage is TRBJ2-7; D gene unclear. Germline V gene sequence: CDR1 DFQATT, CDR2 SNEGSKA (reference sequence). CDR3 length equals 12 residues. V lost 1 base and J 3 bases, leaving 7 bases between the germline ends. The CDR3: CSARGRIYEQYF. CDR3 bases: TGCAGTGCTAGAGGTCGGATCTACGAGCAGTACTTC.

V usage is TRBV7-6 and J usage is TRBJ2-2; 7 nucleotides agree with TRBD2. Germline loops: CDR1 SGHVS, CDR2 FNYEAQ. CDR3 length: 17 residues. The trim removed 3 bases at V and 1 base at J, leaving 8 bases unmatched. The CDR3 DNA is TGTGCCAGCAGCTTTAGAGAGGCGGGGGAGAACACCGGGGAGCTGTTTTTT. It is translated as CASSFREAGENTGELFF. The full variable domain, its missing parts supplied by reference TRBV7-6 and TRBJ2-2, is GAGVSQSPRYKVTKRGQDVALRCDPISGHVSLYWYRQALGQGPEFLTYFNYEAQQDKSGLPNDRFSAERPEGSISTLTIQRTEQRDSAMYRCASSFREAGENTGELFFGEGSRLTVL.

There are a few counts of this clonotype. The V gene is TRBV19, the J gene TRBJ1-1; D is ambiguous. Trimming cost V 6 bases and J 2 bases, with 10 bases left between them. The CDR3 is made up of 13 amino acids. Germline V gene data show CDR1 as LNHDA and CDR2 as SQIVND (reference sequence). The CDR3 nucleotides are TGTGCCAGTAGAAGCAGAAGCAACACTGAAGCTTTCTTT. It specifies CASRSRSNTEAFF. Full variable domain (missing parts from reference TRBV19 and TRBJ1-1): DGGITQSPKYLFRKEGQNVTLSCEQNLNHDAMYWYRQDPGQGLRLIYYSQIVNDFQKGDIAEGYSVSREKKESFPLTVTSAQKNPTAFYLCASRSRSNTEAFFGQGTRLTVV.

There are a few counts of this clonotype. The V gene is TRBV12-3 or TRBV12-4, the J gene TRBJ2-3; TRBD1 matches 11 bases. V lost 6 bases to trimming and J lost 5 bases; unmatched junction nucleotides: 7. The length of the CDR3 is 15 residues. The CDR3 reads CASRTGTGGIDTQYF. The CDR3 DNA is TGTGCCAGCAGGACCGGGACAGGGGGAATAGATACGCAGTATTTT.

This clonotype was seen only a few times. V usage is TRBV4-1 and J usage is TRBJ1-4; 7 nucleotides align to TRBD1. V was clipped by 2 bases and J by 4 bases; unmatched bases: 10. Germline V lookup: CDR1 MGHRA, CDR2 YSYEKL. The length of the CDR3 is 17 residues. Written as DNA, the CDR3 is TGCGCCAGCAGCCAAAATATACCGGGACAGATTAATGAAAAACTGTTTTTT. Translation: CASSQNIPGQINEKLFF.

This clonotype has just a few counts. The genes are TRBV5-4 and TRBJ2-3; the match to TRBD1 covers 7 bases. The V segment lost 4 bases and the J segment 9 bases; nucleotides outside the gene matches: 11. The germline V gene encodes CDR1 SGHNT and CDR2 YYREEE (reference sequence). The CDR3 length is 14 residues. The CDR3 region is CASSQVSGDRTQYF. The CDR3 DNA is TGTGCCAGCAGCCAGGTTTCCGGGGACAGAACGCAGTATTTT.

This clonotype was seen more than once but under ten times. The J gene is TRBJ1-1, the V gene TRBV5-6, with 9 bases fitting TRBD1. The germline V gene encodes CDR1 SGHDT and CDR2 YYEEEE. V dropped 4 bases and J dropped 0; count of bases not matched to a gene: 7. The CDR3 has 16 residues. The CDR3 loop reads CASSRGTGKLNTEAFF. CDR3 DNA sequence: TGTGCCAGCAGCCGAGGGACAGGGAAGTTGAACACTGAAGCTTTCTTT.

This clonotype was observed a few times. This chain links TRBV7-9 with TRBJ1-2, with TRBD1 as a possible D gene (5 bases). CDR3 length: 13 residues. Germline V CDR1 and CDR2: SEHNR, FQNEAQ (reference sequence). V was pared by 5 bases and J by 6 bases, with 13 bases between. DNA of the CDR3: TGTGCCAGCAGCCTTAAGTGGGGGGATGGCTACACCTTC. Translating it yields CASSLKWGDGYTF. Full variable domain (remainder filled in from reference TRBV7-9 and TRBJ1-2): DTGVSQNPRHKITKRGQNVTFRCDPISEHNRLYWYRQTLGQGPEFLTYFQNEAQLEKSRLLSDRFSAERPKGSFSTLEIQRTEQGDSAMYLCASSLKWGDGYTFGSGTRLTVV.